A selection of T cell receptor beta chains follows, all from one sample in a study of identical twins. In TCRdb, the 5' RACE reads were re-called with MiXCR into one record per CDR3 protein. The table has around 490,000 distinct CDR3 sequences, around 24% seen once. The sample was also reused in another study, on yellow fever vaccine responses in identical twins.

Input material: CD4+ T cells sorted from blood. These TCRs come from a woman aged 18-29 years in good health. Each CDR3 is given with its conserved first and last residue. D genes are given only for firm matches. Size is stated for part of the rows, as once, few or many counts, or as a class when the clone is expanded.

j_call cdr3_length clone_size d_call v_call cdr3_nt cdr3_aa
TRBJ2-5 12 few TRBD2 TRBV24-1 TGTGCCACCGGGGGGGGTGGAGAGACCCAGTACTTC CATGGGGETQYF
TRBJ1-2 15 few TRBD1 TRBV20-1 TGCAGTGCTATCGACAGGGGGCGATTATATCAAGGCTACACCTTC CSAIDRGRLYQGYTF
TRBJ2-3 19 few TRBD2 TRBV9 TGTGCCAGCAGCCCGAGATCGGGCGGGAGTTGGGCTAGCACAGATACGCAGTATTTT CASSPRSGGSWASTDTQYF
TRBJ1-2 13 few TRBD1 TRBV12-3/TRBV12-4 TGTGCCAGCAGCCCGGACAGGACCTATGGCTACACCTTC CASSPDRTYGYTF
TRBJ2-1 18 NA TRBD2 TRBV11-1 TGTGCCAGCAGCTTAGTGGGTAGCGGGGGAAGCTCCTACAATGAGCAGTTCTTC CASSLVGSGGSSYNEQFF
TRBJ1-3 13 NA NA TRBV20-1 TGCAGTGCTAGCTTGGTCTCTGGAAACACCATATATTTT CSASLVSGNTIYF
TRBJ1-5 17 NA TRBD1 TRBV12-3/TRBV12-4 TGTGCCAGCAGACCCGGGACAGGGGCTTATAGCAATCAGCCCCAGCATTTT CASRPGTGAYSNQPQHF
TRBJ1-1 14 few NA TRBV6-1 TGTGCCAGCAGTGATCCTGGACGAGGCACTGAAGCTTTCTTT CASSDPGRGTEAFF
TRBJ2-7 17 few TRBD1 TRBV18 TGTGCCAGCTCTCTATCAGCCGGGACACAGGGGGAGTACGAGCAGTACTTC CASSLSAGTQGEYEQYF
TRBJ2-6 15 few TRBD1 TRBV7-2 TGTGCCAGCAGACCTGACAGGGCTGGGGCCAACGTCCTGACTTTC CASRPDRAGANVLTF
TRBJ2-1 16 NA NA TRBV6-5 TGTGCCAGCAGTTACTCGCCGAACGGGGGGCTTAATGAGCAGTTCTTC CASSYSPNGGLNEQFF
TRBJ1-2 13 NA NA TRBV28 TGTGCCAGCAGTTCTGGGGACCGGTCCTTTGTCACCTTC CASSSGDRSFVTF
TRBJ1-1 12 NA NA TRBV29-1 TGCAGCGTTGAGGGTCAGGGACTCGGAGCTTTCTTT CSVEGQGLGAFF
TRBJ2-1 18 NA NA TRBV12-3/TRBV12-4 TGTGCCAGCAGGTCCTCCGGAGGGGCGGACCGCCATAGGGGTGAGCAGTTCTTC CASRSSGGADRHRGEQFF
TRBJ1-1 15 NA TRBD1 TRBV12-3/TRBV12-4 TGTGCCAGCAGTTTGGGGGGACAGCAGAACACTGAAGCTTTCTTT CASSLGGQQNTEAFF
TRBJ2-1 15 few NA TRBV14 TGTGCCAGCAGCCAATGGCTACCCTCCTACAATGAGCAGTTCTTC CASSQWLPSYNEQFF
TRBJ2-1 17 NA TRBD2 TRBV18 TGTGCCAGCTCACCAACCCCACTAGCGGGAGTCGGCAATGAGCAGTTCTTC CASSPTPLAGVGNEQFF
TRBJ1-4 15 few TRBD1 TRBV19 TGTGCCAGTAGTATAGAAGCAGGGGGGAATGAAAAACTGTTTTTT CASSIEAGGNEKLFF
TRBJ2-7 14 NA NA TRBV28 TGTGCCAGCAGTTTACAGCCGATACCCTACGAGCAGTACTTC CASSLQPIPYEQYF
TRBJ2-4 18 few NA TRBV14 TGTGCCAGCAGCCAAGGCCCCTCCTTGGTCAGGGGCAAAAACATTCAGTACTTC CASSQGPSLVRGKNIQYF
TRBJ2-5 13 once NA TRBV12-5 TGTGCTAGTGTTAATGGGCTCCGGGAGACCCAGTACTTC CASVNGLRETQYF
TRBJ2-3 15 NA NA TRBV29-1 TGCAGCGTTGAAGATCCTGGACATCGCACAGATACGCAGTATTTT CSVEDPGHRTDTQYF
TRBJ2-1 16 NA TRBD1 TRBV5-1 TGCGCCAGCAGCTTGGCTAGGACAGGGGGATCCAATGAGCAGTTCTTC CASSLARTGGSNEQFF
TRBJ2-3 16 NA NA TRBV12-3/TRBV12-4 TGTGCCAGCAGCCACGGCCCTTCCGGCCACACAGATACGCAGTATTTT CASSHGPSGHTDTQYF
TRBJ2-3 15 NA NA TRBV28 TGTGCCAGCCGGCCGGTTCGGGGACCCACAGATACGCAGTATTTT CASRPVRGPTDTQYF
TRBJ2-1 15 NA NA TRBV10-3 TGTGCCATCAGTGAGTCTCGAGCGGCCTTGGGTGAGCAGTTCTTC CAISESRAALGEQFF
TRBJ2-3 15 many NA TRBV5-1 TGCGCCAGCATCCGTGGGACGGCCCTCACAGATACGCAGTATTTT CASIRGTALTDTQYF
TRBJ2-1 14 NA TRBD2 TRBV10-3 TGTGCCATCGGGAGCGGGGGGGCATACAATGAGCAGTTCTTC CAIGSGGAYNEQFF
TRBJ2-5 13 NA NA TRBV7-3 TGTGCCAGCAGCTCCCACCACCAAGAGACCCAGTACTTC CASSSHHQETQYF
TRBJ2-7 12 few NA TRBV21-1 TGTGCCAGCAACCGCAGAAGAGGCGAGCAGTACTTC CASNRRRGEQYF
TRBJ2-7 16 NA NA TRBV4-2 TGTGCCAGCAGCCAGGATATGGGGGATAAGTCCTACGAGCAGTACTTC CASSQDMGDKSYEQYF
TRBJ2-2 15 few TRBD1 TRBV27 TGTGCCAGCAAGGACAGGGGGTTAATGACCGGGGAGCTGTTTTTT CASKDRGLMTGELFF
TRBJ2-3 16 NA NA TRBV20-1 TGCAGTGCTAGAGGATCGCGGGACCGCCTGGCAGATACGCAGTATTTT CSARGSRDRLADTQYF
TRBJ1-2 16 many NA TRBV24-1 TGTGCCACCACTGGGACCACCCCCCTTTGCTACTATGGCTACACCTTC CATTGTTPLCYYGYTF
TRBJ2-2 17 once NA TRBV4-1 TGCGCCAGCAGCCTCAAGAGGCGGGGCAGGGACACCGGGGAGCTGTTTTTT CASSLKRRGRDTGELFF
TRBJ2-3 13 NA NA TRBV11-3 TGTGCCAGCAGCTCCGAAAGCGGGCGGGGGCAGTATTTT CASSSESGRGQYF
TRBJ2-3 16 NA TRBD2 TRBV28 TGTGCCAGCAGTCCAGCGGGGGGGCGGAGCACAGATACGCAGTATTTT CASSPAGGRSTDTQYF
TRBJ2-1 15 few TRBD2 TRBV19 TGTGCCAGTAATGGACTAGCGGGAGGGTACAATGAGCAGTTCTTC CASNGLAGGYNEQFF
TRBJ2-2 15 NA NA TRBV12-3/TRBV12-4 TGTGCCAGCAGTCCACGGACAGGGAGGGCCGGGGAGCTGTTTTTT CASSPRTGRAGELFF
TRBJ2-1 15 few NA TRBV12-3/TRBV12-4 TGTGCCAGCAGTTTGGGGCGGGACCCCTACAATGAGCAGTTCTTC CASSLGRDPYNEQFF
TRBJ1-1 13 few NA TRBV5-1 TGCGCCAGCACCCTGAACGAGAACACTGAAGCTTTCTTT CASTLNENTEAFF
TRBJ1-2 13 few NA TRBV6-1 TGTGCCAGCAGTGACAGGGGAATGTATGGCTACACCTTC CASSDRGMYGYTF
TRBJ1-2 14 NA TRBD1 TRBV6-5 TGTGCCAGCAGTTACTCGGACAGGGGCTATGGCTACACCTTC CASSYSDRGYGYTF
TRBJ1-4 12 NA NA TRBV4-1 TGCGCCAGCAGCCAAATTAATGAAAAACTGTTTTTT CASSQINEKLFF
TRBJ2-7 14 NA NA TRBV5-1 TGCGCCAGCAGCCATGGCGGGCCTCCGGAGAGGGAGTACTTC CASSHGGPPEREYF
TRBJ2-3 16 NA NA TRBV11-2 TGTGCCAGCAGCCAGATTACCCAGGGGCTACCAGATACGCAGTATTTT CASSQITQGLPDTQYF
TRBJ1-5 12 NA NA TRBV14 TGTGCCAGCAGCCTACAGACGCAGCCCCAGCATTTT CASSLQTQPQHF
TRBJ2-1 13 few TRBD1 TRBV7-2 TGTGCCAGCAGCTTAAAGAGGGGGCATGAGCAGTTCTTC CASSLKRGHEQFF
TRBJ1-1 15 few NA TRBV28 TGTGCCAGCAGTACCCCCGACAGATTGAGAACTGAAGCTTTCTTT CASSTPDRLRTEAFF
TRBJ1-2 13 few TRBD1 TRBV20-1 TGCAGTGCTGCGACAGGGCGCAACTATGGCTACACCTTC CSAATGRNYGYTF
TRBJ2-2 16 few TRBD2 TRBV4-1 TGCGCCAGCAGCCGCGTATTGGCGGGAGAGGCCGGGGAGCTGTTTTTT CASSRVLAGEAGELFF
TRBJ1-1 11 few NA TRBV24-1 TGTGCCACCAGTGGAGCGAATGAAGCTTTCTTT CATSGANEAFF
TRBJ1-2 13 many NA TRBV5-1 TGCGCCAGCAGCTTGTCAGGGGACTATGGCTACACCTTC CASSLSGDYGYTF